A single sample is the source of the 19 T cell receptor beta chains below, sequenced in a study of blood T cell repertoires in COVID-19. Sequencing was performed with immunoSEQ multiplex PCR; in TCRdb, only in-frame clones are kept and a portion is missing. The table has approximately 240,000 clones, around 83% seen once. The sample comprised peripheral blood. The receptors stem from a woman between 40 and 55 years old who had recovered from COVID-19.

This clone occurred a few times. The gene calls are TRBV25-1 and TRBJ1-2; D might be TRBD1 (5 bases). The germline V gene has CDR1 MGHDK and CDR2 SYGVNS. CDR3 length equals 16 residues. The V gene lost 3 bases and the J gene lost 5 bases, with 19 bases spanning the gap. This CDR3 reads CASSEGGELGLYGYTF. DNA for the CDR3: TGTGCCAGCAGTGAGGGAGGGGAATTGGGACTTTATGGCTACACCTTC.

CDR3 in DNA: TGTGCCAGCAGCTTGGATGCCAGAGAGACCCAGTACTTC. This encodes CASSLDARETQYF. V usage is TRBV5-6 and J usage is TRBJ2-5; D unresolved. Germline V gene lookup returns CDR1 SGHDT and CDR2 YYEEEE. CDR3 length equals 13 residues. Trimming removed 0 bases at V and 4 bases at J, with 7 bases between.

The rearrangement joins TRBV18 to TRBJ2-7; 11 nucleotides match TRBD1. Germline V gene lookup returns CDR1 KGHSH and CDR2 LQKENI. The CDR3 loop spans 14 amino acids. Trimming removed 6 bases from V and 1 base from J; junction bases left unmatched: 2. The CDR3 loop reads CASSGTGGSYEQYF. The DNA for the CDR3 is TGTGCCAGCTCGGGGACAGGGGGTTCCTACGAGCAGTACTTC.

Remarks on this clone: Sequence at one end of the junction differs from germline and may be a read error. V is TRBV7-7 and J is TRBJ1-1, with D unresolved. This CDR3 has 16 amino acids. The germline gives CDR1 SSHAT, CDR2 FNYEAQ (reference sequence). CDR3 nucleotides: TGTGCTAGCAGCTTAGAACGGGGTTGGGGGAACACTGAAGCTTTCTTT. Its protein product is CASSLERGWGNTEAFF.

In this sample, this clone turned up a few times. The chain uses TRBV5-4 and TRBJ2-1; TRBD2 aligns across 12 bases. The CDR3 is 15 amino acids. V gave up 4 bases and J gave up 3 bases; unmatched junction bases: 2. In germline, CDR1 is SGHNT, CDR2 YYREEE (reference sequence). CDR3 DNA: TGTGCCAGCAGCCCGGGACTAGCGGGCTACAATGAGCAGTTCTTC. Translated, it gives CASSPGLAGYNEQFF.

The chain combines TRBV5-1 with TRBJ2-7, with D perhaps TRBD2 (5 bases). This CDR3 contains 13 residues. V was cut by 7 bases and J by 7 bases, with 18 bases left in between. Germline V gives CDR1 SGHRS, CDR2 YFSETQ. CDR3 amino acids: CASAGKSRWEQYF. DNA of the CDR3: TGCGCCAGCGCCGGGAAGTCTCGGTGGGAGCAGTACTTC.

V is TRBV7-9 and J is TRBJ2-5; D is ambiguous. The V end lost 7 bases, the J end lost 5 bases, and 5 bases lay between the germline ends. Germline values: CDR1 SEHNR, CDR2 FQNEAQ (reference sequence). CDR3 length: 10 amino acids. The CDR3 protein is CASMEETQYF. The CDR3 bases are TGTGCCAGCATGGAGGAGACCCAGTACTTC.

This clone was observed a single time. The chain joins TRBV28 to TRBJ2-3; D remains unclear. The CDR3 sequence is 17 residues long. Trimming cost V 7 bases and J 2 bases, with 22 bases left between them. In germline, CDR1 is MDHEN, CDR2 SYDVKM. The CDR3 spells CASTSPTKAPFTDTQYF. The CDR3 DNA is TGTGCCAGCACCTCCCCTACCAAAGCTCCTTTCACAGATACGCAGTATTTT.

The chain employs TRBV19 and TRBJ1-2; 9 bases line up with TRBD1. V was pared by 3 bases and J by 4 bases, with 12 bases of the junction left unmatched. Germline CDR1 reads LNHDA; CDR2 reads SQIVND (reference sequence). The CDR3 covers 17 residues. The CDR3 region is CASSMWTGPTGGYGYTF. Written as DNA, the CDR3 is TGTGCCAGTAGTATGTGGACGGGTCCGACAGGGGGCTATGGCTACACCTTC.

This chain joins TRBV7-9 and TRBJ1-2; D remains unclear. The CDR3 contains 13 residues. Germline V gives CDR1 SEHNR, CDR2 FQNEAQ (reference sequence). Trimming took 7 bases from V and 3 from J, leaving 12 bases between them. CDR3 in amino acids: CASTNSGDYGYTF. In DNA form, the CDR3 reads TGTGCCAGCACAAATTCCGGAGACTATGGCTACACCTTC.

The chain uses TRBV9 and TRBJ2-7, with 13 bases that match TRBD2. The CDR3 length is 16 residues. Germline values: CDR1 SGDLS, CDR2 YYNGEE. V dropped 4 bases and J dropped 3; count of bases not matched to a gene: 7. CDR3 sequence: CASSPGLAGDLYEQYF. CDR3 DNA sequence: TGTGCCAGCAGCCCCGGACTAGCGGGGGACCTCTACGAGCAGTACTTC.

This clone was detected only a few times. This chain connects TRBV11-3 to TRBJ2-1; 9 positions agree with TRBD1. Germline lookup yields CDR1 SGHNT and CDR2 YENEEA. The CDR3 is 11 residues long. V trimming: 8 bases; J trimming: 8 bases; junction bases outside the gene matches: 1. The CDR3 region has the DNA TGTGCCAGCGGGACAGGGTATGAGCAGTTCTTC. Translating gives CASGTGYEQFF.

This clone came up once. V and J are TRBV16 and TRBJ2-1, with TRBD1 as a possible D gene (5 bases). Trimming took 4 bases from V and 5 from J, leaving 15 bases between them. This CDR3 spans 15 amino acids. CDR1 is KGHSY and CDR2 is FQNENV in the germline V gene. CDR3 coding DNA: TGTGCCAGCAGCCTTGGCGGCCAGGGTCACAATGAGCAGTTCTTC. Translated, it gives CASSLGGQGHNEQFF.

The rearrangement joins TRBV6-5 to TRBJ2-6, with 7 bases aligning to TRBD1. This CDR3 is built from 16 residues. V lost 4 bases, J lost 4 bases, and 7 bases stayed unmatched. CDR1 MNHEY and CDR2 SVGAGI come from the germline V gene. This CDR3 reads CASSLFTGAGANVLTF. CDR3 bases: TGTGCCAGCAGTTTATTCACAGGGGCCGGGGCCAACGTCCTGACTTTC.

This rearrangement joins TRBV9 to TRBJ2-7; D might be TRBD1 (5 bases). This CDR3 comprises 13 residues. Germline V lookup: CDR1 SGDLS, CDR2 YYNGEE. V lost 0 bases, J lost 7 bases, and 11 bases lay in between. The CDR3 bases are TGTGCCAGCAGCGTAGGGGGCAGGGCGGAGCAGTACTTC. This sequence encodes CASSVGGRAEQYF.

This clone was counted a few times. The chain links TRBV27 to TRBJ2-7, with 10 bases lining up with TRBD1. The CDR3 is 15 residues long. Germline V lookup: CDR1 MNHEY, CDR2 SMNVEV (reference sequence). With 9 bases clipped from V and 4 bases from J, the junction kept 12 bases outside the gene matches. CDR3 amino acids: CARITDRGIFYEQYF. DNA of the CDR3: TGTGCCAGGATAACGGACAGGGGGATATTTTACGAGCAGTACTTC.

This chain joins TRBV6-6 and TRBJ2-4; weak D call: TRBD1 (5 bases). The CDR3 runs 14 residues. The V gene's germline CDR1 is MNHNY and CDR2 SVGAGI (reference sequence). The CDR3 DNA sequence: TGTGTGACGTTAGAAGGGGCGACTGAAAACATTCAGTACTTC. Amino acids: CVTLEGATENIQYF.

This clone was seen a single time. This same CDR3 is encoded by further DNA sequences in the sample. V gene TRBV5-1 combines with J gene TRBJ2-7; TRBD2 matches at 12 bases. This CDR3 contains 15 residues. CDR1 is SGHRS and CDR2 is YFSETQ in the germline V gene. The V segment lost 0 bases and the J segment 3 bases; nucleotides outside the gene matches: 1. CDR3 DNA: TGCGCCAGCAGCTTGGGGACTAGCGGGGTCTACGAGCAGTACTTC. Its translation is CASSLGTSGVYEQYF.

This clone was counted only a few times. The rearrangement uses TRBV5-1 and TRBJ1-4; D unclear. Trimming cost V 1 base and J 8 bases, with 18 bases left between them. CDR1 and CDR2 (germline): SGHRS, YFSETQ. This CDR3 has 16 residues. The CDR3 reads CASSLYGPPEREKLFF. The CDR3 DNA is TGCGCCAGCAGCTTGTACGGTCCCCCGGAGCGCGAAAAACTGTTTTTT.